Listed here is a single T cell receptor (beta chain). The antigen this receptor binds is unknown. No base quality information exists; no much larger clone differs at one position. The immunoSEQ Assay, a bias-controlled multiplex PCR, was used to amplify TCRbeta CDR3 regions from genomic DNA. Per the source publication's procedure: The number of nucleated cells in each sample was estimated by amplification of reference gene primers within the assay. Sequence reads were collapsed and filtered to measure the absolute abundance of every unique TCRbeta CDR3 rearrangement. For each sample, productive Simpson clonality was calculated as the square root of Simpson's diversity index across productive rearrangements. This immuneACCESS table, as held by TCRdb, lists in-frame sequences with V and J called but not all clones. Of the missing ones, under half trace to an unresolved V gene in checked studies; the others have no known cause. V, J and clone size were drawn from that table, and D and trimming were deduced from the DNA. The sample table records about 160,000 clones; over 75% of these occur just once. The ten largest account for around 7% of the sample.

Participants in the prospective study were aged about 18 to 100 years, lived in 24 United States geographic areas, and enrolled through a virtual design. To assign participants to cohorts, the prospective study relied on clinical history that participants themselves reported in a screening survey and a study questionnaire. Recovered participants in ImmuneRACE Cohort 3 were defined as having two consecutive negative NP/OP PCR tests, clearance from a healthcare professional, or resolution of symptoms. In the prospective study, whole blood, serum and a nasopharyngeal or oropharyngeal swab were collected from each participant by mobile phlebotomists. Prospective study participants could optionally give additional blood draws and questionnaires over an approximately two-month period. Before DNA extraction, prospective study blood samples were shipped either frozen or at room temperature. These data come from a study of blood T cell repertoires in COVID-19 (dated by TCRdb to between 2020 and 2021). In the study overall: The collaborator samples originated in the United States, Italy and Spain and spanned the acute and convalescent phases of COVID-19. The repertoires were made available in a free public database intended to serve as a resource for research on the immune response to SARS-CoV-2. Samples came from the ongoing ImmuneRACE study (first 160 participants) plus 1,254 subjects from 6 global collaborators. Deeply sampled blood TCRbeta repertoires from subjects exposed to, actively infected with, or recovered from COVID-19 were included in the dataset. The sample metadata nearly always contained a de-identified subject ID, COVID-19 status, age in years and sex. The material from the prospective study consisted of cDNA or gDNA derived from T cells, B-cell-depleted T cells, or PBMCs. Where available, HLA class I and class II types were obtained from metadata supplied by the sample provider rather than from assay-based typing. General study outcomes and caveats: Clinical and demographic metadata were provided uncurated, with the amount varying by source and participant.

Its CDR3 holds 14 amino acids, cysteine through phenylalanine. The kept DNA is CDR3 alone, 42 bases in frame from the first base. V was cut back by 0 bases and J by 5 bases, leaving a gap of 8 bases between them. The CDR1 and CDR2 encoded by the germline V gene (reference sequence) are SGHKS and YYEKEE. The clonotype was recovered from a woman between 45 and 60 years old who had recovered from COVID-19. The chain employs TRBV5-5 and TRBJ2-2, with the D segment identity uncertain. Sequences were obtained from PBMCs or T cells enriched from blood (not recorded which). DNA sequence: TGTGCCAGCAGCTTGGATGAGAATACCGGGGAGCTGTTTTTT. The translation is CASSLDENTGELFF.